The 2 T cell receptor beta chains below all came from one sample that was sequenced in a study of breast tumors, draining lymph nodes, adjacent tissues. MiXCR, applied by TCRdb to the multiplex PCR reads, yields one record per CDR3 protein. The data contain some 120,000 distinct CDR3 sequences, about 20% of them singletons. The lymph nodes were axillary draining lymph nodes from breast cancer patients. Specimen: axillary lymph node tissue. The receptor set was obtained from a female donor with breast cancer. Some clones in this sample may be carry-over from other donors' samples.

This clonotype was recorded many times. The chain has TRBV9 and TRBJ2-2, with TRBD2 identical over 7 bases. Per the germline V gene, CDR1 is SGDLS and CDR2 is YYNGEE. V lost 0 bases and J lost 7; bases outside the gene matches: 3. There are 14 residues in the CDR3. CDR3 DNA sequence: TGTGCCAGCAGCGTAGCTAGGGAGGGCGGGGAGCTGTTTTTT. Translation: CASSVAREGGELFF. The variable domain in full, completed from reference TRBV9 and TRBJ2-2, reads DSGVTQTPKHLITATGQRVTLRCSPRSGDLSVYWYQQSLDQGLQFLIQYYNGEERAKGNILERFSAQQFPDLHSELNLSSLELGDSALYFCASSVAREGGELFFGEGSRLTVL.

In its sample, this clonotype was seen many times. V and J are TRBV20-1 and TRBJ1-2; no firm D call. V lost 4 bases and J lost 1, with 19 bases in between. The length of the CDR3 is 16 residues. Germline V gene sequence: CDR1 DFQATT, CDR2 SNEGSKA (reference sequence). DNA for the CDR3: TGCAGTGCTACAACATGGCAGCGTACGCTTAACTATGGCTACACCTTC. Amino acids: CSATTWQRTLNYGYTF.